One sample yielded the 20 T cell receptor beta chains listed below, sequenced in a study of tumor-infiltrating lymphocytes in localized non-small cell lung cancer. Repertoires were generated with immunoSEQ multiplex PCR, while TCRdb's copy carries only in-frame clones and drops some. The sample records over 2,500 clones, roughly 55% being singletons. The sample consisted of uninvolved lung tissue not adjacent to the tumor. These receptors were collected from a human donor with non-small cell lung cancer.

This chain links TRBV20-1 with TRBJ2-2; D unresolved. The germline V gene has CDR1 DFQATT and CDR2 SNEGSKA (reference sequence). Trimming took 4 bases from V and 3 from J, leaving 3 bases between them. This CDR3 spans 11 amino acids. DNA of the CDR3: TGCAGTGCTACCTACACCGGGGAGCTGTTTTTT. Amino acids: CSATYTGELFF.

The sample holds one count of this clone. The chain has TRBV2 and TRBJ2-1; 12 nucleotides match TRBD1. CDR1 and CDR2 (germline): SNHLY, FYNNEI. There are 14 residues in the CDR3. V lost 8 bases to trimming and J lost 7 bases; unmatched junction nucleotides: 6. The CDR3, as DNA: TGTGCCAGCTCCGGGACAGGGGGCCGGAATGAGCAGTTCTTC. Encoded protein: CASSGTGGRNEQFF.

The rearrangement joins TRBV7-2 to TRBJ1-2; D ambiguous. The CDR3 is made up of 14 amino acids. Trimming left V 1 base short and J 2 bases short, with 8 bases between. Germline CDR1 reads SGHTA; CDR2 reads FQGNSA. CDR3 nucleotide sequence: TGTGCCAGCAGCTTAGGTGTGGGCAACTATGGCTACACCTTC. It is translated as CASSLGVGNYGYTF.

The chain uses TRBV4-3 and TRBJ2-7; D is unclear. V was pared by 0 bases and J by 6 bases, with 12 bases between. Germline V gene data show CDR1 as LGHNA and CDR2 as YSLEER. This CDR3 has 14 residues. CDR3 nucleotides: TGCGCCAGCAGCCAAGATCTAGTAGCCGGCGAGCAGTACTTC. This translates into CASSQDLVAGEQYF.

The sample holds a few counts of this clone. This rearrangement joins TRBV4-3 to TRBJ2-7, with TRBD2 matching over 8 bases. The CDR3 extends over 15 amino acids. The V gene's germline CDR1 is LGHNA and CDR2 YSLEER. V was clipped by 0 bases and J by 7 bases; unmatched bases: 8. The chain's CDR3 is CASSQEFSGMREQYF. The CDR3 DNA sequence: TGCGCCAGCAGCCAAGAGTTTAGCGGGATGCGGGAGCAGTACTTC.

This clone was recorded a few times. The rearrangement links TRBV6-5 to TRBJ2-1; TRBD2 agrees at 7 bases. Unmatched junction bases numbered 11, after V lost 1 base and J lost 8 bases. From germline, CDR1 is MNHEY and CDR2 SVGAGI. This CDR3 is 16 amino acids long. CDR3: CASSYWGGSGGDEQFF. For the CDR3, the DNA is TGTGCCAGCAGTTACTGGGGCGGGAGTGGTGGGGATGAGCAGTTCTTC.

The chain joins TRBV28 to TRBJ1-2, with 9 positions matching TRBD1. The V segment lost 5 bases and the J segment 7 bases; nucleotides outside the gene matches: 2. The CDR3 is 12 amino acids. Germline CDR1 and CDR2: MDHEN and SYDVKM. The CDR3 DNA is TGTGCCAGCAGTGTACAGGGGGCTGGCTACACCTTC. Encoded protein: CASSVQGAGYTF.

This sequence joins TRBV14 and TRBJ2-2; D is ambiguous. The germline V gene has CDR1 SGHDN and CDR2 FVKESK. With 2 bases removed from V and 7 bases from J, the gap between germline ends came to 14 bases. The length of the CDR3 is 15 residues. The CDR3 DNA is TGTGCCAGCAGCCAAATACGGAGCCCGAACGGGGAGCTGTTTTTT. This encodes CASSQIRSPNGELFF.

The V call is TRBV5-1, the J call TRBJ2-5; the D gene could be TRBD1 or TRBD2 (5 bases each). V lost 3 bases and J 5 bases, leaving 5 bases between the germline ends. The germline V gene has CDR1 SGHRS and CDR2 YFSETQ. CDR3 length equals 11 residues. CDR3 in amino acids: CASSWGETQYF. For the CDR3, the DNA is TGCGCCAGCAGCTGGGGGGAGACCCAGTACTTC. Drawing the rest from reference TRBV5-1 and TRBJ2-5, the complete variable domain is KAGVTQTPRYLIKTRGQQVTLSCSPISGHRSVSWYQQTPGQGLQFLFEYFSETQRNKGNFPGRFSGRQFSNSRSEMNVSTLELGDSALYLCASSWGETQYFGPGTRLLVL.

This clone occurred a few times. The CDR3 DNA sequence: TGCAGTGCGAGGGGGACGGGGGAGCAGTACTTC. Protein product: CSARGTGEQYF. V usage is TRBV20-1 and J usage is TRBJ2-7; possibly TRBD1 for D (6 bases). V shed 6 bases and J shed 7 bases, with 13 bases lying between them. This CDR3 is built from 11 residues. Germline CDR1 DFQATT, CDR2 SNEGSKA (reference sequence).

V and J are TRBV30 and TRBJ1-1; a possible D gene is TRBD1 (5 bases). Germline CDR1 is GTSNPN and CDR2 is SVGIG (reference sequence). The CDR3 sequence is 13 residues long. V was pared by 5 bases and J by 3 bases, with 13 bases between. This chain's CDR3 is CAWAGRADTEAFF. The DNA for the CDR3 is TGTGCCTGGGCGGGCAGGGCAGACACTGAAGCTTTCTTT.

The sample holds a few counts of this clone. The V and J genes are TRBV7-3 and TRBJ2-5; D might be TRBD2 (6 bases). The length of the CDR3 is 14 residues. The V gene's germline CDR1 is SGHTA and CDR2 FQGTGA. V was clipped by 5 bases and J by 1 base, with 11 bases between them. The CDR3 DNA sequence: TGTGCCAGCAGCCCGACGGGACTCCAAGAGACCCAGTACTTC. It translates to CASSPTGLQETQYF.

A few counts support this clone. The chain carries TRBV28 and TRBJ1-4; D unresolved. CDR1 and CDR2 (germline): MDHEN, SYDVKM. The CDR3 consists of 12 residues. V dropped 9 bases and J dropped 7 bases, with 12 bases sitting between them. The CDR3, as DNA: TGTGCCAGTACCACAAGTCTTGAAAAACTGTTTTTT. As protein: CASTTSLEKLFF.

The V and J genes are TRBV10-3 and TRBJ1-2; weak D call: TRBD1 (5 bases). This CDR3 has 12 amino acids. Germline V gene data show CDR1 as ENHRY and CDR2 as SYGVKD. CDR3 region: CVSGGGGYGYTF. CDR3 DNA: TGTGTCTCAGGCGGTGGGGGATATGGCTACACCTTC.

The V gene is TRBV5-4, the J gene TRBJ1-4; TRBD1 matches 10 bases. The CDR3 has 14 amino acids. The V segment lost 2 bases and the J segment 8 bases; nucleotides outside the gene matches: 3. Germline V lookup: CDR1 SGHNT, CDR2 YYREEE (reference sequence). The chain's CDR3 is CASSFDRGLEKLFF. CDR3 in DNA: TGTGCCAGCAGCTTTGACAGGGGGCTGGAAAAACTGTTTTTT.

The genes are TRBV5-1 and TRBJ1-5, with D possibly TRBD1 on 6 matching bases. The CDR3 is 15 residues long. Germline CDR1 SGHRS, CDR2 YFSETQ. V shed 4 bases and J shed 4 bases, with 15 bases lying between them. CDR3 protein: CASSPGGGRNQPQHF. The CDR3 DNA reads TGCGCCAGCAGCCCCGGAGGGGGGCGAAATCAGCCCCAGCATTTT.

This clone is termed medium-sized. The chain couples TRBV27 to TRBJ1-1; 10 nucleotides line up with TRBD1. The germline V gene has CDR1 MNHEY and CDR2 SMNVEV (reference sequence). The CDR3 totals 15 residues. V lost 6 bases and J lost 3; bases outside the gene matches: 7. CDR3 amino acids: CASSPRTGGDTEAFF. The CDR3 DNA follows: TGTGCCAGCAGCCCCCGGACAGGGGGTGACACTGAAGCTTTCTTT.

This clone has just a few counts. The chain couples TRBV5-1 to TRBJ1-3, with a tentative D call TRBD1 (6 bases). Germline V gene data show CDR1 as SGHRS and CDR2 as YFSETQ. V gave up 6 bases and J gave up 0 bases, with 10 bases separating them. The CDR3 consists of 14 residues. For the CDR3, the DNA is TGCGCCAGCACCATGGACAGCTCTGGAAACACCATATATTTT. Translated, it gives CASTMDSSGNTIYF.

On this clone itself: This sample also contains other DNA sequences that code for the same CDR3. This chain uses TRBV27 with TRBJ1-1; 7 positions match TRBD1. Germline values: CDR1 MNHEY, CDR2 SMNVEV (reference sequence). The V segment lost 5 bases and the J segment 11 bases; nucleotides outside the gene matches: 11. The CDR3 is made up of 13 amino acids. Here the CDR3 reads CASSPTLQGRAFF. DNA for the CDR3: TGTGCCAGCAGTCCAACCCTACAGGGGAGGGCTTTCTTT.

This clone is deemed large. V gene TRBV6-5 combines with J gene TRBJ2-5, with 7 bases matching TRBD1. V was clipped by 4 bases and J by 4 bases; unmatched bases: 6. This CDR3 has 14 residues. CDR1 is MNHEY and CDR2 is SVGAGI in the germline V gene. DNA for the CDR3: TGTGCCAGCAGTTCCCCCCGACAGGGAGAGACCCAGTACTTC. Protein: CASSSPRQGETQYF.